This T cell receptor (beta chain) was observed in a study of beta chain features in type 1 diabetes (dated by TCRdb to the late 2010s). Turning to the overall study: No differences in mean age, gender distribution, total cell number or subset yield were found between patients and healthy donors. A total of 85 million to 140 million sorted cells were examined across all samples, and a strong correlation was observed between cell number per subset and RNA yield. In the study, TCRB repertoires of sorted circulating CD4+ T cell subsets from recently diagnosed type 1 diabetes patients were compared with those of matched healthy donors. Regulatory and stem cell-like memory subsets were obtained from only 8 patients and about 8 healthy donors, while naive and central memory subsets were obtained from all 30 or so donors. The paper as a whole reports these results and caveats: PCR may preferentially amplify shorter templates, but because patient and control samples were amplified and corrected together, any resulting skew would affect both groups equally. At VDJ recombination sites, type 1 diabetes patients had fewer insertions and more deleted nucleotides, which implies abnormalities in thymic rearrangement. Type 1 diabetes patients showed a moderate but significant shortening of TCRB CDR3 length in all four CD4+ subsets. Because cDNA was sequenced instead of genomic DNA, highly expressing activated cells could be over-represented, though the groups showed no difference in activation or CD3 levels. Naive, central memory and regulatory TCRB repertoires appeared to be more alike among patients than among healthy donors. HLA sub-analyses involved small numbers of individuals, so any influence of HLA type on TCRB rearrangement remained unresolved.

From each donor, a single peripheral blood sample of around 0.12 L on average was drawn into heparinised tubes. A BD FACSAria II was used to sort naive, central memory, regulatory and stem cell-like memory CD4+ T cells with a panel that included CD45RO, CCR7, CD25, CD127, CD95 and CD27. All sorted populations exceeded 95% purity. PBMCs were isolated right away by Lymphoprep density gradient centrifugation and were stained directly, without culture. To minimize batch effects, samples were stained and sorted in pairs, one healthy donor with one patient per experiment. All of the isolated RNA was reverse transcribed with the High Capacity cDNA Reverse Transcription Kit, so expressed TCRB transcripts were sequenced. Deep immunoSEQ sequencing was performed on naive, central memory and regulatory T cell samples, with an average of around 3.4 million total reads per sample. Sorted cells were lysed in RLT buffer and RNA was extracted with DNase-treated RNeasy Micro or Mini kits, depending on cell number. To prevent cross-contamination, each cell subset was processed individually, whereas patient and healthy donor samples were processed jointly. TCRB sequences were amplified from cDNA with the immunoSEQ multiplex PCR, producing 87-bp fragments spanning the CDR3 region. Sequencing of the amplicons was done on the Illumina HiSeq platform. The original pipeline was this. PCR bias was computationally corrected using synthetic template baselines, reads within Hamming distance 2 were collapsed, and singletons that could not be merged were discarded. By aligning reads against IMGT, V, D and J genes, CDR3 length, and insertions or deletions at six rearrangement sites were assigned. Clonotype counts were normalized to sorted cell number within each subset before computing true diversity and Gini coefficients with the tcR R package. Repertoire sharing was quantified using the overlap coefficient calculated on TCRB nucleotide sequences. Out-of-frame TCRB sequences from naive cells were analyzed as a proxy for the pre-selection repertoire. The table comes from immuneACCESS by way of TCRdb, which keeps in-frame sequences with V and J called. Part of the clones is missing from these tables; in studies checked, under half for an unresolved V gene and the rest for unknown reasons. D and trimming were read from the DNA, whereas the V and J calls and clone size are those reported in that table. Present in this sample are hundreds of thousands of clones, 30% of which were seen just once. Roughly 0.066% of the sample lies in the top ten.

In regard to this clone: No cognate antigen has been identified for it. No base-level quality is on record; no much larger clone is a single base apart.

The source is a young man in good health. The sample was naive CD4+ T cells from blood. Read against the paper, the sample's cell subset or site label means: true naive CD4+ T cells.

The CDR3 region: CAWSGGTEPYNEQFF. The sequenced DNA: TGTGCCTGGAGTGGGGGGACGGAGCCCTACAATGAGCAGTTCTTC. The V and J segments used are TRBV30 and TRBJ2-1; the D gene is perhaps TRBD1 or TRBD2, as each covers 5 bases. From cysteine to phenylalanine, the CDR3 is 15 amino acids long. Only the CDR3 portion is preserved as DNA: 45 bases, with reading frame beginning at the first base. CDR1 and CDR2, per the germline V gene (reference sequence), are GTSNPN and SVGIG. V loses 1 base of germline sequence and J loses 2 bases, and the interval between the two ends is 12 bases.